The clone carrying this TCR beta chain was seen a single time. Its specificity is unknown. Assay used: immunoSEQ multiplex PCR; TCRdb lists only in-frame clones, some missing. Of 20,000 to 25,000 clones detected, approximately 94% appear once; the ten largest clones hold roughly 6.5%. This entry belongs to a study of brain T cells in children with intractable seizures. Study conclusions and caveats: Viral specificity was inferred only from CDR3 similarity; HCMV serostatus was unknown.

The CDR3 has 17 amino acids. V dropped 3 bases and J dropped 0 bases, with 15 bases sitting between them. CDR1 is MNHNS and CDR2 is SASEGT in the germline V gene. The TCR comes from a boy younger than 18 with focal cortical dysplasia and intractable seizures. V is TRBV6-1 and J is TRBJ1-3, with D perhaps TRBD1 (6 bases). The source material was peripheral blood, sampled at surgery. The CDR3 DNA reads TGTGCCAGCAGTGAGGGAACAGGGCCCTACTCTGGAAACACCATATATTTT. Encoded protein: CASSEGTGPYSGNTIYF.